This TCR beta chain was profiled in a study of neurological immune-mediated disorders. 5'RACE employing 10-nucleotide random UMIs yielded the cDNA. Each CDR3 protein gets one entry after TCRdb re-called the 5' RACE reads with MiXCR. The table has under 70,000 distinct CDR3 sequences, 3% to 3.5% seen once; the top ten hold approximately 7.1%. The sample holds many counts of this clonotype. Per germline, CDR1 MGHRA and CDR2 YSYEKL. This CDR3 region has 13 residues. Deletions cut 2 bases from V and 4 bases from J, with 7 bases between. The sequencing input was PBMCs. The source of this sequence is a woman aged 55 to 70 with multiple sclerosis. J is TRBJ2-3 and V is TRBV4-1, with D uncertain. CDR3 sequence reads: CASSQQDADTQYF. In DNA, the CDR3 is TGCGCCAGCAGCCAACAAGACGCAGATACGCAGTATTTT.